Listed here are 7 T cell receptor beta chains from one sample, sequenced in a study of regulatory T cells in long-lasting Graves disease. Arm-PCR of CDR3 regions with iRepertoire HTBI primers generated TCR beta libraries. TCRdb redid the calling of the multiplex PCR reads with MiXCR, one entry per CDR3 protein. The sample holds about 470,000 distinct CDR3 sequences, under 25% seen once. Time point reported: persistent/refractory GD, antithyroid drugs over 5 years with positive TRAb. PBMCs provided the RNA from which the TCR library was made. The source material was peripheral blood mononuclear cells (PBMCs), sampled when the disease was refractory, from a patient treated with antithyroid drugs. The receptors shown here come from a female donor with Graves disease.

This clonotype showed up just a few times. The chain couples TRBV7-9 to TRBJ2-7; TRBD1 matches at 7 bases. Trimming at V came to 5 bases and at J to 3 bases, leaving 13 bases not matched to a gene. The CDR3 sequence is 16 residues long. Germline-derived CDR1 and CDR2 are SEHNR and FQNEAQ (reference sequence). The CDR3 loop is CASSHRLGQVHYEQYF. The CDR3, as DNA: TGTGCCAGCAGCCATAGGCTCGGACAGGTTCACTACGAGCAGTACTTC.

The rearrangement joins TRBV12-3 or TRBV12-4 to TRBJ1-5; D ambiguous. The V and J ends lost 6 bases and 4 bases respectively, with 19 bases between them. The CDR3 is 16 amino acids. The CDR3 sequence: CASSLDLGLINQPQHF. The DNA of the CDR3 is TGTGCCAGCAGCCTAGATCTCGGACTGATAAATCAGCCCCAGCATTTT.

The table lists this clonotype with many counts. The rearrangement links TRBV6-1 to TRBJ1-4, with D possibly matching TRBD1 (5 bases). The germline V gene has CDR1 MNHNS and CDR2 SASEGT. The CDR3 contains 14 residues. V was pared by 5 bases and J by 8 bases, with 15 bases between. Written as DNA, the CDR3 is TGTGCCAGCAGTCCGGTCCAGTGGGGCGAAAAACTGTTTTTT. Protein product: CASSPVQWGEKLFF.

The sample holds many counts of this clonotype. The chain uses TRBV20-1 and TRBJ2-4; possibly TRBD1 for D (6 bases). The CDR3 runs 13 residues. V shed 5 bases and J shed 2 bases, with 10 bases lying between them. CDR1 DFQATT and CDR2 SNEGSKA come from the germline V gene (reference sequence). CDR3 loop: CSADGQTKNIQYF. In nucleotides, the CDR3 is TGCAGTGCTGACGGACAGACCAAAAACATTCAGTACTTC.

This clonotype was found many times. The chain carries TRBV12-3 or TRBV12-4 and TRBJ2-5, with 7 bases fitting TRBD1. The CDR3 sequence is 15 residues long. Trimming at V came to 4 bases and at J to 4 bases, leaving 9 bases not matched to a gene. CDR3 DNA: TGTGCCAGCAGTTGGGACAGTCTAGGGACAGAGACCCAGTACTTC. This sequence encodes CASSWDSLGTETQYF.

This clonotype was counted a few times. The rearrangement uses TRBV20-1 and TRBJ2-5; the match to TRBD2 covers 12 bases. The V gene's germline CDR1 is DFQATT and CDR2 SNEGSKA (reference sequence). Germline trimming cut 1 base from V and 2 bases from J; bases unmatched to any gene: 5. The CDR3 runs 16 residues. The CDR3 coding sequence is TGCAGTGCTAGAGGGTCTAGCGGGAGGGGACAAGAGACCCAGTACTTC. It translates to CSARGSSGRGQETQYF.

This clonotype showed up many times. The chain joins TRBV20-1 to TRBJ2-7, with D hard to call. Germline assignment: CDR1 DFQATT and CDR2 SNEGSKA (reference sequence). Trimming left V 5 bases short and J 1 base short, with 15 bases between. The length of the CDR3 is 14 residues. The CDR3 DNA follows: TGCAGTGCTCCCAACCCGGACGTATCCTACGAGCAGTACTTC. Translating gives CSAPNPDVSYEQYF.